This paragraph reports one TCR beta chain. The target antigen is unknown. The data stem from a study of blood T cells in healthy people across ages. Regarding the study as a whole: A strong correlation was seen between TCR beta diversity and naive T cell percentage.

A second roughly 6 to 12 cycle PCR used barcoded and J-beta primers. Every cDNA was tagged by a template-switch adaptor with 12 random nucleotides. TCRdb re-called the 5' RACE reads with MiXCR, one entry per CDR3 protein. The table records nearly 800,000 distinct CDR3 sequences, just over 55% of them present only once. The germline V gene has CDR1 SQVTM and CDR2 ANQGSEA. This CDR3 is 19 amino acids long. V shed 2 bases, J shed 0 bases, and the junction held 12 bases outside the gene matches. Staff drew approximately 9.1 milliliters of peripheral blood from each donor. Per sample, at least 5.5 micrograms of total RNA were extracted.

The V and J genes are TRBV29-1 and TRBJ2-6; 8 bases are shared with TRBD1. The receptor was derived from a man aged 40-49 years in good health. Source material: blood. The CDR3 loop reads CSVETVATGVPSGANVLTF. The DNA of the CDR3 is TGCAGCGTTGAAACAGTGGCGACAGGGGTACCCTCTGGGGCCAACGTCCTGACTTTC.